This TCR beta chain originates from a study of shared clonotypes between healthy human individuals. Study details: Per-donor plates numbered three CD4 naive, three CD4 memory, two CD8 naive and one CD8 memory. Points from the study as a whole: Generation probabilities of non-shared clonotypes were lower (relative to those shared by all four donors).

A note on this clone: Its matching antigen is unknown.

Healthy HIV-negative adults with no recent acute infections or vaccinations were recruited as donors. Clones were sequenced by immunoSEQ multiplex PCR, and TCRdb holds only the in-frame ones, with some missing. The data show 600,000 to 750,000 clones, with 90% seen just once and 30% to 40% held by the top ten. From germline, CDR1 is MGHDK and CDR2 SYGVNS. This CDR3 has 16 amino acids. The trim removed 2 bases at V and 2 bases at J, leaving 8 bases unmatched. This TCR derives from a man aged 18 to 29 in good health. Some clones in this sample may be carry-over from other donors' samples. The chain recombines TRBV25-1 with TRBJ2-5, with 7 nucleotides matching TRBD2. Sequenced sample: memory CD8+ T cells from PBMCs. Sample subset: CD45RO+ cells pooled with CCR7-negative TemRA cells. In DNA form, the CDR3 reads TGTGCCAGCAGTGAAGGGATCGGGACTATACAAGAGACCCAGTACTTC. It encodes CASSEGIGTIQETQYF. The variable domain in full, with the rest retrieved from reference TRBV25-1 and TRBJ2-5, is EADIYQTPRYLVIGTGKKITLECSQTMGHDKMYWYQQDPGMELHLIHYSYGVNSTEKGDLSSESTVSRIRTEHFPLTLESARPSHTSQYLCASSEGIGTIQETQYFGPGTRLLVL.